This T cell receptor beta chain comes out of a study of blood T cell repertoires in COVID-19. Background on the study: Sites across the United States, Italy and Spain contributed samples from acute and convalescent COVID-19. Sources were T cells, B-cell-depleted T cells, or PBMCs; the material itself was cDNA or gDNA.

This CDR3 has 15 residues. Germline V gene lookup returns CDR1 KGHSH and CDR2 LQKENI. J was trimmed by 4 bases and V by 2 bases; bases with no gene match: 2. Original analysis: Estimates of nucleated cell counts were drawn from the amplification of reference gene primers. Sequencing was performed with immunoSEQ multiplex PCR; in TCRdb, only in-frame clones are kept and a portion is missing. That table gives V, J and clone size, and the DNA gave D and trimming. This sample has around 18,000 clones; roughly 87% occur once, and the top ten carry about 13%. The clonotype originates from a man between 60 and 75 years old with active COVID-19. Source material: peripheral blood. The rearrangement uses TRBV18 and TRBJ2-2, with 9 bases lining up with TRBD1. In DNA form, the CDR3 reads TGTGCCAGCTCACCAGGGACAGGGACCACCGGGGAGCTGTTTTTT. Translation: CASSPGTGTTGELFF.